Listed here is a single TCR beta chain. The V and J ends lost 0 bases and 2 bases respectively, with 16 bases between them. Germline CDR1 reads MNHNS; CDR2 reads SASEGT. The CDR3 is 17 residues long. Categorization into cohorts depended on clinical history that participants reported. This sample is drawn from a study of blood T cell repertoires in COVID-19. Whole-study context: Some COVID-19 samples were acute and others convalescent; all came from the United States, Italy and Spain.

Sequencing used immunoSEQ multiplex PCR; TCRdb keeps in-frame clones, though not all of them. The sample includes under 200,000 clones, about 82% of them seen just once. This TCR was recovered from a man in his forties or fifties with acute COVID-19. The specimen sequenced was PBMCs or T cells enriched from blood (not recorded which). The chain combines TRBV6-1 with TRBJ2-5; a weak D match, TRBD2 (5 bases). The DNA for the CDR3 is TGTGCCAGCAGTGAAGCCCCTCAGCGGCCTGGGCAAGAGACCCAGTACTTC. It encodes CASSEAPQRPGQETQYF.